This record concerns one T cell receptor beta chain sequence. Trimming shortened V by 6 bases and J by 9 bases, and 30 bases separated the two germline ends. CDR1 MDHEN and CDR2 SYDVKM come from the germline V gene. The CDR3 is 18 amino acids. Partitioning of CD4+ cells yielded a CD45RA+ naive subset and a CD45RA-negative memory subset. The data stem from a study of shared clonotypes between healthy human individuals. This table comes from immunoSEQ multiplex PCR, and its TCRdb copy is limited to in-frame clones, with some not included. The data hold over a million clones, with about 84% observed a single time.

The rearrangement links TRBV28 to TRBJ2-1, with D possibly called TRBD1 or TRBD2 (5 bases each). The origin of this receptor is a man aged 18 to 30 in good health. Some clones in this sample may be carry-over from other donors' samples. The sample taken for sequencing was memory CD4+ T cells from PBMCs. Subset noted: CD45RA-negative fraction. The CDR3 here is CASRMLFRRDGQPAEQFF. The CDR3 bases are TGTGCCAGCAGGATGCTATTCCGCCGGGACGGACAACCCGCTGAGCAGTTCTTC.